This T cell receptor (beta chain) was sequenced during a study of blood T cell repertoires in COVID-19. V dropped 6 bases and J dropped 6; count of bases not matched to a gene: 6. CDR1 WSHSY and CDR2 SAAADI come from the germline V gene. The CDR3 is made up of 13 amino acids. Profiling relied on immunoSEQ multiplex PCR, and the TCRdb table lists in-frame clones only, not all of them. The top ten clones hold around 10% of a sample with about 290,000 clones, over 85% of them seen once. The sequencing sample was made of peripheral blood. The chain is built from TRBV10-2 and TRBJ2-3, with TRBD2 identical over 7 bases. The source is a woman aged 25 to 45 with COVID-19, enrolled during active disease. The CDR3 DNA reads TGCGCCAGCAGAGTTAGCGGGTATGATACGCAGTATTTT. Translating gives CASRVSGYDTQYF.